The text below deals with one TCR beta chain. The protocol was immunoSEQ multiplex PCR, while the TCRdb copy is restricted to in-frame clones and leaves out a portion. The data contain a few hundred thousand clones, roughly 85% of them seen just once; the ten biggest clones take up under 4%. This specimen comes from a study of blood T cell repertoires in COVID-19. The wider study: COVID-19 samples from acute and convalescent phases originated in the United States, Italy and Spain.

In germline, CDR1 is MNHEY, CDR2 SMNVEV (reference sequence). The CDR3 length is 13 residues. V was cut by 10 bases and J by 2 bases, with 12 bases left in between. This sequence joins TRBV27 and TRBJ2-1, with a tentative D call TRBD1 (5 bases). The sequence was obtained from a woman younger than 30 with acute or convalescent COVID-19. Input material: peripheral blood. CDR3 loop: CATPPDTYNEQFF. The CDR3 coding sequence is TGTGCCACCCCGCCGGACACCTACAATGAGCAGTTCTTC.